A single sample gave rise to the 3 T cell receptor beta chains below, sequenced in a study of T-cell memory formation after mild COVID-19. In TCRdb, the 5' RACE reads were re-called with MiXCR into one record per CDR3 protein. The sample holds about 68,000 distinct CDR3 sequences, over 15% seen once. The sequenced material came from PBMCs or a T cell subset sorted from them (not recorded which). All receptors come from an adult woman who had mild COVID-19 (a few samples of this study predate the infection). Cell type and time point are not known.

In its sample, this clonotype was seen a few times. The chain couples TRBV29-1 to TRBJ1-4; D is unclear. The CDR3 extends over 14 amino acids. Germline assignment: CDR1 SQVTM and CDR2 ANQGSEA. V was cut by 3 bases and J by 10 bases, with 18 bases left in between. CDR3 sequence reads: CSVDTPGDFGKLFF. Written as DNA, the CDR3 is TGCAGCGTTGATACGCCCGGGGATTTCGGAAAACTGTTTTTT. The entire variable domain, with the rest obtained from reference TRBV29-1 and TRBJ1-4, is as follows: SAVISQKPSRDICQRGTSLTIQCQVDSQVTMMFWYRQQPGQSLTLIATANQGSEATYESGFVIDKFPISRPNLTFSTLTVSNMSPEDSSIYLCSVDTPGDFGKLFFGSGTQLSVL.

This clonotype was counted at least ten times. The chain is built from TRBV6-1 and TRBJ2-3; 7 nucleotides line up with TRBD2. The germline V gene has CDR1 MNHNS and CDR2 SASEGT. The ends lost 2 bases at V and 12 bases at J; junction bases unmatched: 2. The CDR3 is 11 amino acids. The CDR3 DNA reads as TGTGCCAGCAGTGAAACGGGAGGACAGTATTTT. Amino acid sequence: CASSETGGQYF.

CDR3 DNA: TGCAGCGTTGGGGACGGAGAAGAGACCCAGTACTTC. Translated: CSVGDGEETQYF. This rearrangement joins TRBV29-1 to TRBJ2-5, with D tentatively TRBD1 or TRBD2 (5 bases each). V was clipped by 4 bases and J by 3 bases, with 9 bases between them. Germline-derived CDR1 and CDR2 are SQVTM and ANQGSEA. The CDR3 is 12 amino acids. Combining the CDR3 with reference TRBV29-1 and TRBJ2-5 gives the whole variable domain SAVISQKPSRDICQRGTSLTIQCQVDSQVTMMFWYRQQPGQSLTLIATANQGSEATYESGFVIDKFPISRPNLTFSTLTVSNMSPEDSSIYLCSVGDGEETQYFGPGTRLLVL.